Listed below are T cell receptor beta chains from one sample, sequenced in a study of molecular identifiers for immune sequencing clone quantification. In TCRdb, the PCR reads were re-called with MiXCR into one record per CDR3 protein. The data show about half a million distinct CDR3 sequences, over 20% seen once. The sequenced sample was naive CD8+ T cells from blood, with Jurkat cell RNA spiked in. These receptors originate from a human donor in good health. Some libraries in this study had Jurkat cell RNA spiked in. Each CDR3 is given with its conserved first and last residue. A D gene is named only where the DNA matches it firmly. Clone size is given for some rows only: seen once, a few or many times, or a class if the clone is expanded.

d_call: NA
v_call: TRBV5-6
j_call: TRBJ1-2
clone_size: NA
cdr3_aa: CASSLDTDAYF
cdr3_nt: TGTGCCAGCAGCTTGGACACGGATGCCTACTTC

d_call: TRBD2
v_call: TRBV15
j_call: TRBJ2-3
clone_size: few
cdr3_aa: CATSREGREVDTQYF
cdr3_nt: TGTGCCACCAGCAGAGAAGGGCGGGAGGTAGATACGCAGTATTTT

d_call: TRBD2
v_call: TRBV7-2
j_call: TRBJ2-1
clone_size: many
cdr3_aa: CASSLDRLAGVYNEQFF
cdr3_nt: TGTGCCAGCAGCTTAGATCGACTAGCGGGAGTTTACAATGAGCAGTTCTTC

d_call: NA
v_call: TRBV29-1
j_call: TRBJ1-3
clone_size: many
cdr3_aa: CSVGSGNTIYF
cdr3_nt: TGCAGCGTGGGCTCTGGAAACACCATATATTTT

d_call: NA
v_call: TRBV7-6
j_call: TRBJ1-3
clone_size: NA
cdr3_aa: CASSFGQGPSSSGNTIYF
cdr3_nt: TGTGCCAGCAGCTTCGGGCAGGGTCCCAGTAGCTCTGGAAACACCATATATTTT

d_call: NA
v_call: TRBV20-1
j_call: TRBJ1-6
clone_size: NA
cdr3_aa: CSASRLDRVDSPLHF
cdr3_nt: TGCAGTGCTTCGCGTCTCGACAGAGTAGATTCACCCCTCCACTTT

d_call: TRBD2
v_call: TRBV2
j_call: TRBJ2-3
clone_size: many
cdr3_aa: CASSGLAANTDTQYF
cdr3_nt: TGTGCCAGCAGCGGACTAGCGGCAAACACAGATACGCAGTATTTT

d_call: NA
v_call: TRBV7-2
j_call: TRBJ2-7
clone_size: many
cdr3_aa: CASSIDGTRTYEQYF
cdr3_nt: TGTGCCAGCAGCATAGACGGGACGCGCACCTACGAGCAGTACTTC

d_call: TRBD1
v_call: TRBV20-1
j_call: TRBJ1-5
clone_size: many
cdr3_aa: CSARNPRDSYSNQPQHF
cdr3_nt: TGCAGTGCTAGAAACCCCCGGGACAGTTATAGCAATCAGCCCCAGCATTTT

d_call: NA
v_call: TRBV4-3
j_call: TRBJ1-1
clone_size: many
cdr3_aa: CASSQDREFVKAFF
cdr3_nt: TGCGCCAGCAGCCAAGATAGGGAGTTCGTCAAAGCTTTCTTT

d_call: TRBD2
v_call: TRBV27
j_call: TRBJ2-1
clone_size: few
cdr3_aa: CASSLSSGGLYNEQFF
cdr3_nt: TGTGCCAGCAGTTTGTCTAGCGGGGGACTATACAATGAGCAGTTCTTC

d_call: TRBD1
v_call: TRBV12-3/TRBV12-4
j_call: TRBJ2-5
clone_size: NA
cdr3_aa: CASSSDRGPQETQYF
cdr3_nt: TGTGCCAGCAGTTCCGACAGGGGGCCACAAGAGACCCAGTACTTC

d_call: NA
v_call: TRBV6-2/TRBV6-3
j_call: TRBJ2-7
clone_size: few
cdr3_aa: CASRNRDRLGEQYF
cdr3_nt: TGTGCCAGCAGAAACAGGGACCGCCTAGGCGAGCAGTACTTC

d_call: NA
v_call: TRBV19
j_call: TRBJ1-1
clone_size: few
cdr3_aa: CASSINMNTEAFF
cdr3_nt: TGTGCCAGTAGCATAAACATGAACACTGAAGCTTTCTTT

d_call: NA
v_call: TRBV13
j_call: TRBJ2-7
clone_size: NA
cdr3_aa: CASSSRRGLGPTYEQYF
cdr3_nt: TGTGCCAGCAGCTCCAGGCGGGGTCTGGGGCCGACCTACGAGCAGTACTTC

d_call: TRBD2
v_call: TRBV6-6
j_call: TRBJ2-7
clone_size: many
cdr3_aa: CASNSGSWVHEQYF
cdr3_nt: TGTGCCAGCAATAGCGGGAGTTGGGTGCACGAGCAGTACTTC

d_call: TRBD1
v_call: TRBV27
j_call: TRBJ1-6
clone_size: once
cdr3_aa: CAGTLMGQGNSPLHF
cdr3_nt: TGTGCCGGCACCCTCATGGGACAGGGCAATTCACCCCTCCACTTT

d_call: NA
v_call: TRBV6-1
j_call: TRBJ2-3
clone_size: NA
cdr3_aa: CASSEWDTQLYTDTQYF
cdr3_nt: TGTGCCAGCAGTGAGTGGGACACCCAGCTCTACACAGATACGCAGTATTTT

d_call: TRBD1
v_call: TRBV5-6
j_call: TRBJ1-5
clone_size: many
cdr3_aa: CASSFRDRGHGSNQPQHF
cdr3_nt: TGTGCCAGCAGCTTCCGGGACAGGGGGCATGGGAGCAATCAGCCCCAGCATTTT

d_call: NA
v_call: TRBV7-9
j_call: TRBJ2-1
clone_size: NA
cdr3_aa: CASSLSQGLSNEQFF
cdr3_nt: TGTGCCAGCAGCTTAAGTCAGGGATTAAGCAATGAGCAGTTCTTC